The 17 T cell receptor beta chains below were found in one sample sequenced in a study of OX40 agonist ivuxolimab in advanced cancers. Clones were sequenced by immunoSEQ multiplex PCR, and TCRdb holds only the in-frame ones, with some missing. The table shows fewer than 200,000 clones, with approximately 94% occurring only once. The source material was CD4+ or CD8+ T cells sorted from blood, sampled in a trial of the OX40 agonist ivuxolimab. The receptors shown here come from an adult with an advanced solid tumor such as melanoma, head and neck, liver or kidney cancer.

The chain carries TRBV2 and TRBJ1-2; 7 positions match TRBD1. Germline loops: CDR1 SNHLY, CDR2 FYNNEI. The CDR3 length is 14 residues. The junction had 4 bases not matched to a gene; V was cut back by 6 bases and J by 0 bases. As DNA, the CDR3 is TGTGCCAGCAGGGCCGGGACAGCTAACTATGGCTACACCTTC. Amino acids: CASRAGTANYGYTF.

This chain connects TRBV6-1 to TRBJ2-2; TRBD2 might be the D (6 bases). The V end lost 8 bases, the J end lost 0 bases, and 13 bases lay between the germline ends. Per the germline V gene, CDR1 is MNHNS and CDR2 is SASEGT. CDR3 size: 15 residues. CDR3 nucleotides: TGTGCCAGCTGTACCGGGACTGCGAACACCGGGGAGCTGTTTTTT. Residues: CASCTGTANTGELFF.

The V gene is TRBV19, the J gene TRBJ1-3; D gene ambiguous. Trimming took 5 bases from V and 4 from J, leaving 15 bases between them. The CDR3 runs to 15 residues. CDR1 is LNHDA and CDR2 is SQIVND in the germline V gene (reference sequence). Here the CDR3 DNA reads TGTGCCAGTAGTCGGACTCTACCGTCAGGAAACACCATATATTTT. It specifies CASSRTLPSGNTIYF.

This chain joins TRBV5-1 and TRBJ1-1; the D gene is possibly TRBD1 (6 bases). Trimming shortened V by 7 bases and J by 5 bases, and 15 bases separated the two germline ends. The CDR3 is 13 residues long. CDR1 is SGHRS, CDR2 YFSETQ, per germline. The CDR3 loop is CASGQGLGTEAFF. Written as DNA, the CDR3 is TGCGCCAGCGGGCAGGGGCTGGGAACTGAAGCTTTCTTT. The entire variable domain, with the rest obtained from reference TRBV5-1 and TRBJ1-1, is as follows: KAGVTQTPRYLIKTRGQQVTLSCSPISGHRSVSWYQQTPGQGLQFLFEYFSETQRNKGNFPGRFSGRQFSNSRSEMNVSTLELGDSALYLCASGQGLGTEAFFGQGTRLTVV.

V and J are TRBV7-9 and TRBJ2-7; perhaps TRBD2 as D (6 bases). V was cut by 5 bases and J by 5 bases, with 10 bases left in between. The CDR3 is 12 residues long. Germline assignment: CDR1 SEHNR and CDR2 FQNEAQ (reference sequence). The CDR3 sequence is CASSPSGDEQYF. Here the CDR3 DNA reads TGTGCCAGCAGCCCATCGGGGGACGAGCAGTACTTC. The whole variable domain, remainder taken from reference TRBV7-9 and TRBJ2-7, is DTGVSQNPRHKITKRGQNVTFRCDPISEHNRLYWYRQTLGQGPEFLTYFQNEAQLEKSRLLSDRFSAERPKGSFSTLEIQRTEQGDSAMYLCASSPSGDEQYFGPGTRLTVT.

The V gene is TRBV9, the J gene TRBJ1-3; D call uncertain. The V and J ends lost 3 bases and 5 bases respectively, with 9 bases between them. The CDR3 length is 13 residues. Germline lookup yields CDR1 SGDLS and CDR2 YYNGEE. The DNA of the CDR3 is TGTGCCAGCAGCGGGGTAGGAAGAAACACCATATATTTT. It yields the protein CASSGVGRNTIYF. Supplemented by reference TRBV9 and TRBJ1-3, the full variable domain reads DSGVTQTPKHLITATGQRVTLRCSPRSGDLSVYWYQQSLDQGLQFLIQYYNGEERAKGNILERFSAQQFPDLHSELNLSSLELGDSALYFCASSGVGRNTIYFGEGSWLTVV.

In its sample, this clone was seen once. The rearrangement links TRBV28 to TRBJ1-2, with D perhaps TRBD1 (5 bases). Per germline, CDR1 MDHEN and CDR2 SYDVKM. CDR3 size: 14 residues. V dropped 5 bases and J dropped 4 bases, with 14 bases sitting between them. The CDR3 DNA sequence: TGTGCCAGCAGTCAATACGGGACTTTCTATGGCTACACCTTC. Translated, it gives CASSQYGTFYGYTF.

The chain joins TRBV30 to TRBJ1-2; no definite D call. The CDR3 length is 11 residues. The germline V gene has CDR1 GTSNPN and CDR2 SVGIG (reference sequence). Trimming shortened V by 4 bases and J by 4 bases, and 7 bases separated the two germline ends. Here the CDR3 reads CAWISSYGYTF. The CDR3 DNA is TGTGCCTGGATTTCATCCTATGGCTACACCTTC. Using reference TRBV30 and TRBJ1-2 for the parts outside the CDR3, the full variable domain is SQTIHQWPATLVQPVGSPLSLECTVEGTSNPNLYWYRQAAGRGLQLLFYSVGIGQISSEVPQNLSASRPQDRQFILSSKKLLLSDSGFYLCAWISSYGYTFGSGTRLTVV.

Comment on this clone: Other DNA sequences in the sample encode the same CDR3. The rearrangement links TRBV9 to TRBJ1-6; D is ambiguous. Germline CDR1 is SGDLS and CDR2 is YYNGEE. The CDR3 length is 13 residues. Trimming stripped 0 bases from V and 4 bases from J, with 2 bases between. CDR3 sequence: CASSVGYNSPLHF. CDR3 sequence (DNA): TGTGCCAGCAGCGTAGGGTATAATTCACCCCTCCACTTT.

The V gene is TRBV9, the J gene TRBJ1-5, with D maybe TRBD1 (5 bases). V dropped 0 bases and J dropped 11 bases, with 15 bases sitting between them. Germline V gives CDR1 SGDLS, CDR2 YYNGEE. CDR3 length: 14 amino acids. The CDR3 spells CASSVGTGLGAQHF. The CDR3 DNA sequence: TGTGCCAGCAGCGTAGGGACGGGGTTGGGGGCCCAGCATTTT.

The genes are TRBV27 and TRBJ2-5; D gene ambiguous. The V and J ends lost 2 bases and 4 bases respectively, with 8 bases between them. Germline CDR1 and CDR2: MNHEY and SMNVEV (reference sequence). The CDR3 has 13 amino acids. CDR3: CASSLGPGETQYF. The CDR3 region has the DNA TGTGCCAGCAGTTTAGGACCTGGAGAGACCCAGTACTTC.

The chain uses TRBV2 and TRBJ1-1; no clear D. The CDR3 extends over 11 amino acids. Trimming removed 10 bases from V and 1 base from J, with 7 bases in between. Germline-derived CDR1 and CDR2 are SNHLY and FYNNEI. The DNA of the CDR3 is TGTGCCACAGACGGGAACACTGAAGCTTTCTTT. This translates into CATDGNTEAFF.

The chain recombines TRBV5-6 with TRBJ2-1; TRBD2 might be the D (5 bases). The CDR3 extends over 12 amino acids. Germline V gene data show CDR1 as SGHDT and CDR2 as YYEEEE. V lost 3 bases and J 6 bases, leaving 7 bases between the germline ends. The CDR3 loop reads CASSYGLNEQFF. CDR3 bases: TGTGCCAGCAGCTATGGACTCAATGAGCAGTTCTTC.

V and J are TRBV4-3 and TRBJ2-7; TRBD2 agrees at 7 bases. Germline V lookup: CDR1 LGHNA, CDR2 YSLEER. V trimming: 3 bases; J trimming: 7 bases; junction bases outside the gene matches: 15. This CDR3 has 16 amino acids. CDR3 in amino acids: CASSQATGTIPGEQYF. The CDR3 region has the DNA TGCGCCAGCAGCCAGGCAACCGGGACTATCCCGGGTGAGCAGTACTTC.

The chain is built from TRBV5-4 and TRBJ2-3, with no clear D. Germline V gives CDR1 SGHNT, CDR2 YYREEE (reference sequence). The CDR3 is 16 residues long. Trimming removed 0 bases at V and 3 bases at J, with 14 bases between. CDR3 in amino acids: CASSLAWDFATDTQYF. CDR3 coding DNA: TGTGCCAGCAGCTTGGCCTGGGATTTTGCGACAGATACGCAGTATTTT.

The V gene is TRBV7-9, the J gene TRBJ1-1; possible D gene TRBD1, 5 bases. Germline assignment: CDR1 SEHNR and CDR2 FQNEAQ (reference sequence). Trimming shortened V by 3 bases and J by 3 bases, and 17 bases separated the two germline ends. CDR3 length: 16 amino acids. The DNA for the CDR3 is TGTGCCAGCAGCTTTGAGCAAGGGGCCCGAGACACTGAAGCTTTCTTT. This translates into CASSFEQGARDTEAFF.

V is TRBV10-1 and J is TRBJ1-4; 9 nucleotides align to TRBD1. CDR3 length: 15 amino acids. J lost 4 bases, V lost 4 bases, and 4 bases had no gene match. Germline V gene data show CDR1 as WNHNN and CDR2 as SYGVQD (reference sequence). This CDR3 reads CASSVGQGDNEKLFF. The CDR3 nucleotides are TGCGCCAGCAGTGTGGGACAGGGCGATAATGAAAAACTGTTTTTT.